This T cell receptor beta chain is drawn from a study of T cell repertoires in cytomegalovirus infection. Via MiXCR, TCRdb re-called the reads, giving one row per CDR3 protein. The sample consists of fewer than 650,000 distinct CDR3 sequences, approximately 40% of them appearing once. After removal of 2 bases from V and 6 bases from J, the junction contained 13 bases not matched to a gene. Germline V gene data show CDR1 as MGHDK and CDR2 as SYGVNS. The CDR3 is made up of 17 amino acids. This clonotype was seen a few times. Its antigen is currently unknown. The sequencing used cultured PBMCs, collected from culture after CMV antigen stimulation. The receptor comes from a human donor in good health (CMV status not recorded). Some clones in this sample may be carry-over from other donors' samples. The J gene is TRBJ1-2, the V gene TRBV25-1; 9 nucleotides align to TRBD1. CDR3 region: CASSEPGQGVKSDGYTF. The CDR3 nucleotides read TGTGCCAGCAGTGAACCGGGACAGGGCGTGAAGAGCGATGGCTACACCTTC.